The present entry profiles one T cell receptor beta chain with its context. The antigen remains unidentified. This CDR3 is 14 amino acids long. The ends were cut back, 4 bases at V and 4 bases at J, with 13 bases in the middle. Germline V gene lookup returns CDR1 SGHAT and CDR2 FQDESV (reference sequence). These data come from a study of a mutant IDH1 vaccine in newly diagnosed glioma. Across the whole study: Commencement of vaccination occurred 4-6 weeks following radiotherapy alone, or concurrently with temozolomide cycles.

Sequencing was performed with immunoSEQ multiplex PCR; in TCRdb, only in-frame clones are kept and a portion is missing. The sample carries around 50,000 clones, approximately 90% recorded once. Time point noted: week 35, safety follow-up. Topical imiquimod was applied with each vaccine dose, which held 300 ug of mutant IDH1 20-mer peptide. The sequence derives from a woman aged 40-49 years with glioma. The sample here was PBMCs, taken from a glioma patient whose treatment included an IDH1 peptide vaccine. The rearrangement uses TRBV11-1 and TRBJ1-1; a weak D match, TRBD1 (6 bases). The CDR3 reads CASSSRDTSTEAFF. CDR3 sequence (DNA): TGTGCCAGCAGCTCCCGGGACACTAGCACTGAAGCTTTCTTT.